This passage covers 12 T cell receptor beta chains from one sample sequenced in a study of T cell responses to AZD1222 COVID-19 vaccine. Sequencing was performed with immunoSEQ multiplex PCR; in TCRdb, only in-frame clones are kept and a portion is missing. The profile covers around 130,000 clones, with 91% appearing a single time and about 1.9% taken by the ten largest. The source was peripheral blood, collected 28 days after the second AZD1222 dose. Receptors were obtained from an adult who received the AZD1222 COVID-19 vaccine.

This chain connects TRBV24-1 to TRBJ1-1, with a weak D call TRBD1 (5 bases). Trimming pared 6 bases from V and 5 bases from J, leaving 6 bases between. CDR1 and CDR2 from the germline V gene are KGHDR and SFDVKD. This CDR3 is 11 amino acids long. The CDR3 coding sequence is TGTGCCACCAGTCGGGGGACTGAAGCTTTCTTT. The encoded protein is CATSRGTEAFF.

The gene calls are TRBV30 and TRBJ2-6; 8 nucleotides line up with TRBD1. V shed 6 bases, J shed 0 bases, and the junction held 7 bases outside the gene matches. Germline CDR1 GTSNPN, CDR2 SVGIG (reference sequence). CDR3 length: 16 amino acids. The chain's CDR3 is CACSGTGLSGANVLTF. Here the CDR3 DNA reads TGTGCCTGCTCCGGGACAGGACTCTCTGGGGCCAACGTCCTGACTTTC.

The chain employs TRBV6-5 and TRBJ1-2; 9 bases map to TRBD1. Unmatched junction bases numbered 16, after V lost 7 bases and J lost 13 bases. This CDR3 has 14 amino acids. CDR1 and CDR2 from the germline V gene are MNHEY and SVGAGI. The CDR3 is CASTKGQGQWLGTF. Written as DNA, the CDR3 is TGTGCCAGCACAAAAGGACAGGGGCAATGGCTAGGCACCTTC.

This clone appeared a single time. As DNA, the CDR3 is TGTGCCAGCAGCCGGTACCAAGAGACCCAGTACTTC. It encodes CASSRYQETQYF. This sequence joins TRBV7-6 and TRBJ2-5; D ambiguous. The germline CDR1 and CDR2 sequences are SGHVS and FNYEAQ. Deletions cut 5 bases from V and 0 bases from J, with 4 bases between. CDR3 length: 12 amino acids.

The V call is TRBV7-3, the J call TRBJ2-1; no clear D. The CDR3 is 13 amino acids. Looked up from germline, CDR1 is SGHTA and CDR2 is FQGTGA. Trimming pared 5 bases from V and 8 bases from J, leaving 13 bases between. The CDR3: CASSLRSGDEQFF. The CDR3, as DNA: TGTGCCAGCAGCCTACGGTCTGGGGATGAGCAGTTCTTC. Together with reference TRBV7-3 and TRBJ2-1, the CDR3 gives the full variable domain: GAGVSQTPSNKVTEKGKYVELRCDPISGHTALYWYRQSLGQGPEFLIYFQGTGAADDSGLPNDRFFAVRPEGSVSTLKIQRTERGDSAVYLCASSLRSGDEQFFGPGTRLTVL.

The CDR3 bases are TGCAGCGTTGATCAGCAGAACACCGGGGAGCTGTTTTTT. This codes for CSVDQQNTGELFF. The chain has TRBV29-1 and TRBJ2-2; D not certain. Trimming stripped 3 bases from V and 1 base from J, with 6 bases between. CDR3 size: 13 residues. Looked up from germline, CDR1 is SQVTM and CDR2 is ANQGSEA.

J is TRBJ2-1 and V is TRBV5-1; 11 nucleotides line up with TRBD1. After removal of 3 bases from V and 2 bases from J, the junction contained 4 bases not matched to a gene. The CDR3 contains 16 residues. Germline V gives CDR1 SGHRS, CDR2 YFSETQ. The CDR3: CASSSGTGGPYNEQFF. As DNA, the CDR3 is TGCGCCAGCAGCTCCGGGACAGGGGGGCCCTACAATGAGCAGTTCTTC.

The chain recombines TRBV30 with TRBJ1-3; D gene uncertain. The CDR3 spans 16 residues. Trimming removed 0 bases from V and 0 bases from J, with 12 bases in between. The germline CDR1 and CDR2 sequences are GTSNPN and SVGIG (reference sequence). The CDR3 loop reads CAWSVRSEISGNTIYF. CDR3 DNA sequence: TGTGCCTGGAGTGTACGGTCTGAAATCTCTGGAAACACCATATATTTT.

V gene TRBV7-3 combines with J gene TRBJ2-5; D not resolved. Germline CDR1 reads SGHTA; CDR2 reads FQGTGA. CDR3 length equals 13 residues. V was cut by 3 bases and J by 2 bases, with 7 bases left in between. The CDR3 nucleotides are TGTGCCAGCAGCTTTAACTATCAAGAGACCCAGTACTTC. Translating it yields CASSFNYQETQYF.

The CDR3 spells CASMRGRQGAFQPQHF. The CDR3 region has the DNA TGTGCCAGTATGCGCGGCCGGCAGGGGGCGTTTCAGCCCCAGCATTTT. The rearrangement links TRBV19 to TRBJ1-5, with TRBD1 matching over 8 bases. Germline trimming cut 7 bases from V and 6 bases from J; bases unmatched to any gene: 14. Germline V gene sequence: CDR1 LNHDA, CDR2 SQIVND (reference sequence). The CDR3 covers 16 residues. The entire variable domain, with the rest obtained from reference TRBV19 and TRBJ1-5, is as follows: DGGITQSPKYLFRKEGQNVTLSCEQNLNHDAMYWYRQDPGQGLRLIYYSQIVNDFQKGDIAEGYSVSREKKESFPLTVTSAQKNPTAFYLCASMRGRQGAFQPQHFGDGTRLSIL.

The chain couples TRBV19 to TRBJ1-3; D gene ambiguous. Germline V CDR1 and CDR2: LNHDA, SQIVND (reference sequence). CDR3 size: 14 residues. Trimming removed 6 bases at V and 2 bases at J, with 11 bases between. CDR3 residues: CASRGPWTGNTIYF. The CDR3 DNA reads as TGTGCCAGTAGAGGGCCCTGGACTGGAAACACCATATATTTT.

The V call is TRBV7-2, the J call TRBJ1-2; 7 positions match TRBD1. The CDR3 sequence is 15 residues long. The V gene's germline CDR1 is SGHTA and CDR2 FQGNSA. Trimming took 5 bases from V and 3 from J; bases not matched to a gene: 9. The chain's CDR3 is CASSPGTETHYGYTF. In DNA, the CDR3 is TGTGCCAGCAGCCCCGGGACAGAAACTCACTATGGCTACACCTTC.